This T cell receptor (beta chain) is from a study of blood T cell repertoires in COVID-19. Study-wide context: Sources were T cells, B-cell-depleted T cells, or PBMCs; the material itself was cDNA or gDNA.

This clone came up once. Other DNA sequences in the same sample also yield this CDR3. Generated by immunoSEQ multiplex PCR, the TCRdb table keeps only in-frame clones and is missing some. Among about 120,000 clones listed, approximately 79% were seen once. Trimming cost V 3 bases and J 1 base, with 6 bases left between them. The germline gives CDR1 MNHEY, CDR2 SVGAGI. The CDR3 is 13 amino acids. What was sequenced was peripheral blood. This clonotype was sampled from a man aged 45 to 65 with acute or convalescent COVID-19. The chain employs TRBV6-5 and TRBJ1-1; D not resolved. DNA for the CDR3: TGTGCCAGCAGTTATGGGCAGAACACTGAAGCTTTCTTT. It yields the protein CASSYGQNTEAFF.